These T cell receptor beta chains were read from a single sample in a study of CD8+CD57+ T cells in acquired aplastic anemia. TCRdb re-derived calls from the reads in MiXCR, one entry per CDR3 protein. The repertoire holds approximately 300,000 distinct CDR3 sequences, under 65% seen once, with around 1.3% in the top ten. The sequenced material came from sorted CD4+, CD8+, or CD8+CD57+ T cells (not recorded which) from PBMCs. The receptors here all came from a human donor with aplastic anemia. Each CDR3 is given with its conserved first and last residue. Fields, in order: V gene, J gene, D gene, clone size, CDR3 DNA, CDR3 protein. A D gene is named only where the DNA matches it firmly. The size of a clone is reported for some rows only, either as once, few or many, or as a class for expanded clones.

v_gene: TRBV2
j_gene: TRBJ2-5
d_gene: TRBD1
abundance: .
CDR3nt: TGTGCCAGCAGTAAAACCGGACAGGGGATTCAAGAGACCCAGTACTTC
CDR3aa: CASSKTGQGIQETQYF

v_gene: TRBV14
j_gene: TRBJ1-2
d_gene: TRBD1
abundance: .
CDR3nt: TGTGCCAGCAGCCAACTTTCGGCGGGACAGGGGGCCATCACCTTC
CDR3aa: CASSQLSAGQGAITF

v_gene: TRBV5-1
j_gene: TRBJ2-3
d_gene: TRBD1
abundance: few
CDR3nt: TGCGCCAGCAGCTTGTCGGGGACAGGAACAGATACGCAGTATTTT
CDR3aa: CASSLSGTGTDTQYF

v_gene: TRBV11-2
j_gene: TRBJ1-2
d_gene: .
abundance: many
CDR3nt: TGTGCCAGCAGCTTAGATGGCGGGCGCGGCTACACCTTC
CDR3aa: CASSLDGGRGYTF

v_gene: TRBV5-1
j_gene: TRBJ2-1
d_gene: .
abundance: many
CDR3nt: TGCGCCAGCAGCTTGGTAGCGGCACACAATGAGCAGTTCTTC
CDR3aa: CASSLVAAHNEQFF

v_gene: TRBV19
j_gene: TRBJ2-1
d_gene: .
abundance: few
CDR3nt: TGTGCCAGTAGTTCTGGATACAATGAGCAGTTCTTC
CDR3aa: CASSSGYNEQFF

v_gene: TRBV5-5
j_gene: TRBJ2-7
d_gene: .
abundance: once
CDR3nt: TGTGCCAGCAGAACGGGGGGGACAGTCAGTTCCTACGAGCAGTACTTC
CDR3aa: CASRTGGTVSSYEQYF

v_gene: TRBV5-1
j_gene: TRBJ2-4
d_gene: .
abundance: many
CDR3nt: TGCGCCAGCAGCTTGGACCTCACTTCCAAAAACATTCAGTACTTC
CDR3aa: CASSLDLTSKNIQYF

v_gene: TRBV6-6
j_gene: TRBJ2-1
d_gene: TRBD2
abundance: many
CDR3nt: TGTGCCAGCAGTCAACTAGCGGGAGGTCGGCAGTTCTTC
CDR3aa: CASSQLAGGRQFF

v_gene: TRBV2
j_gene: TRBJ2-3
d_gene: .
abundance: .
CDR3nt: TGTGCCGGCAGTGTTTACACAGATATGCAGTATTTT
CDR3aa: CAGSVYTDMQYF

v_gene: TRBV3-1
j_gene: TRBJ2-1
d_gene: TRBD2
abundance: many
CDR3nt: TGTGCCAGCAGCCAAGCGGGGGGGCCCAATGAGCAGTTCTTC
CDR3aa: CASSQAGGPNEQFF

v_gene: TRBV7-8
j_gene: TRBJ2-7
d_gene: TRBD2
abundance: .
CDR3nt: TGTGCCAGCAGCTTAGCGTGGACTAGAGACTACGAGCAGTACTTC
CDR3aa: CASSLAWTRDYEQYF

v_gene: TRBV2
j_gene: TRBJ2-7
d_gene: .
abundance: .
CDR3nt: TGTGCCAGCAGGCGCCAGCCCGGTGCCTCCTACGAGCAGTACTTC
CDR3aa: CASRRQPGASYEQYF

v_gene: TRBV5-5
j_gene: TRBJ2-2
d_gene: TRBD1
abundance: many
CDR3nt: TGTGCCAGCAGCTTCTCCCCCGGCACAGGGGACACCGGGGAGCTGTTTTTT
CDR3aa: CASSFSPGTGDTGELFF

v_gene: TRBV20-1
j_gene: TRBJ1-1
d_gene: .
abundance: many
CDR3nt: TGCAGTGCTAGCCAGGGGCACACTGAAGCTTTCTTT
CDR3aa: CSASQGHTEAFF

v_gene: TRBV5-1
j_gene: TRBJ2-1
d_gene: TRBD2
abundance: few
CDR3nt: TGCGCCAGCAGCTTAGCAGCGGGAGCTCAGGAGCAGTTCTTC
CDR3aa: CASSLAAGAQEQFF

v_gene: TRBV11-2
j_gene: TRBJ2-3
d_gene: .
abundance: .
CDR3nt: TGTGCCAGCAGCTATCCCCCATCCACGCAGTATTTT
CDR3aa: CASSYPPSTQYF

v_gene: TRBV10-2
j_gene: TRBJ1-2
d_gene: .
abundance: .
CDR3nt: TGCGCCAGCAGAGGGCTGGCAGGGGCTGTCTATGGCTACACCTTC
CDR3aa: CASRGLAGAVYGYTF

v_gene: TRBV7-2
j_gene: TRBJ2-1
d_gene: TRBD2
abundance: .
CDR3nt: TGTGCCAGCAGCTTAGTAACTAGCGGACGCTCCTACAATGAGCAGTTCTTC
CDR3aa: CASSLVTSGRSYNEQFF

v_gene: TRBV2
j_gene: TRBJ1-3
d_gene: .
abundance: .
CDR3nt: TGTGCCAGCAGAATACAGACTGCGAACACCATATATTTT
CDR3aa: CASRIQTANTIYF

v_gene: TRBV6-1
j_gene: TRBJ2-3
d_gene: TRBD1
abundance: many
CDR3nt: TGTGCCAGCAGTGACCCTATGGGGGACAGTCGAGATACGCAGTATTTT
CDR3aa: CASSDPMGDSRDTQYF

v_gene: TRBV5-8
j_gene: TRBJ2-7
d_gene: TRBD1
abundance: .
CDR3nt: TGTGCCAGCAGCCGGACAGGGGCTGCCTACGAGCAGTACTTC
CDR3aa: CASSRTGAAYEQYF

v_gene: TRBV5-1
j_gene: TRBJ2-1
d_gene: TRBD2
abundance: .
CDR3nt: TGCGCCAGCAGCTTAATCGGGGGGAATGAGCAGTTCTTC
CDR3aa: CASSLIGGNEQFF

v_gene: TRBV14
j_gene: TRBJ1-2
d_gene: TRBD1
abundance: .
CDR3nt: TGTGCCAGCAGACCGACAGGGAGGGTTGGCTACACCTTC
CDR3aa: CASRPTGRVGYTF

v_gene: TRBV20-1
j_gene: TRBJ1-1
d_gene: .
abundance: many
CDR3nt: TGCAGTGCTAGGGTTGTGGGGGCAAGGAACACTGAAGCTTTCTTT
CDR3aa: CSARVVGARNTEAFF

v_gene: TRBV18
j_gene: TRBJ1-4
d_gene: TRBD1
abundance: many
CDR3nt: TGTGCCAGCTCAGCGAGGGGGCCTAATGAAAAACTGTTTTTT
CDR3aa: CASSARGPNEKLFF

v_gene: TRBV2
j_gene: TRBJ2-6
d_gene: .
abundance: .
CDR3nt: TGTGCCAGCCATTTAAGCTCTGGGGCCAACGTCCTGACTTTC
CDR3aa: CASHLSSGANVLTF

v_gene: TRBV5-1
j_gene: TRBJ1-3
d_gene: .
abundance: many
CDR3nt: TGCGCCAGCAGCTTGGATTTCTCTGGAAACACCATATATTTT
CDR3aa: CASSLDFSGNTIYF

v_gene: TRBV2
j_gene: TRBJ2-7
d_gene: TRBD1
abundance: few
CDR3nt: TGTGCCAGCAGTGAAGTAAAGACAGGGGCCTACGAGCAGTACTTC
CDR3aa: CASSEVKTGAYEQYF

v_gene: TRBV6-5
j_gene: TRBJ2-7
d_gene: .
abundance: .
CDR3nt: TGTGCCAGCAGTCTGGGCGAACACTACGAGCAGTACTTC
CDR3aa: CASSLGEHYEQYF

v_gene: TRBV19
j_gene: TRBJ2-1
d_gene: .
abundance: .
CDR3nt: TGTGCCAGTACCATAGCGGACCTCTCCTACAATGAGCAGTTCTTC
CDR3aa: CASTIADLSYNEQFF

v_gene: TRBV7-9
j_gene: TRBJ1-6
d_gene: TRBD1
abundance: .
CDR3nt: TGTGCCAGCAGTAAGAGACAGGGGGCTTCACCCCTCCACTTT
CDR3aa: CASSKRQGASPLHF

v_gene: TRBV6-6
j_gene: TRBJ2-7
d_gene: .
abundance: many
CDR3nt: TGTGCCAGCAGCCTTTCCGGGGGGCGGGGAACCTCCTACGAGCAGTACTTC
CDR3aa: CASSLSGGRGTSYEQYF

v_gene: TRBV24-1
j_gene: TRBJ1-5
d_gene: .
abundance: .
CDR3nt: TGTGCCACCAGTGATTTTGCCTTGAATGACAGCGAACGCAATCAGCCCCAGCATTTT
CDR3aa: CATSDFALNDSERNQPQHF

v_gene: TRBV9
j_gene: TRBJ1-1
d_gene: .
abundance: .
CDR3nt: TGTGCCAGCAGCGTAGGATCAGGCAGGGGCACTGAAGCTTTCTTT
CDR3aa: CASSVGSGRGTEAFF

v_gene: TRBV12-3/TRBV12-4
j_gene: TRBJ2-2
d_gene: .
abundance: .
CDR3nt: TGTGCCACCTCAGCGCAGGGAATGGGGGTTACCGGGGAGCTGTTTTTT
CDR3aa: CATSAQGMGVTGELFF

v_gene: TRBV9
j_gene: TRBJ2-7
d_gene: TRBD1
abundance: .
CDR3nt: TGTGCCAGCAGCATTCATGGACAGGCTAACGAGCAGTACTTC
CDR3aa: CASSIHGQANEQYF

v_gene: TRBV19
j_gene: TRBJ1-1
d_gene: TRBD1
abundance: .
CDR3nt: TGTGCCAGTAGGACCCCGACAGGGGGAGAGACTGAAGCTTTCTTT
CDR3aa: CASRTPTGGETEAFF

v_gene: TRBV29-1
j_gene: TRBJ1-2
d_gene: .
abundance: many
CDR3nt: TGCAGCGTTGGTGGATTTGACTATGGCTACACCTTC
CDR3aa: CSVGGFDYGYTF

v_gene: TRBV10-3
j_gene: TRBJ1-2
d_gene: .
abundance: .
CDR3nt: TGTGCCAGCACCGACCTCGGCGAAGGGGCGGGAGGCTACACCTTC
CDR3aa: CASTDLGEGAGGYTF

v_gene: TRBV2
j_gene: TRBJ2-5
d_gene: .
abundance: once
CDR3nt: TGTGCCAGCATCCACCCCGGACAGCAAGAGACCCAGTACTTC
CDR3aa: CASIHPGQQETQYF

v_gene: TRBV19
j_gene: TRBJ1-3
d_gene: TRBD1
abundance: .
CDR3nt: TGTGCCACCTGGGACAGGGCCTCTGGAAACACCATATATTTT
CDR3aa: CATWDRASGNTIYF

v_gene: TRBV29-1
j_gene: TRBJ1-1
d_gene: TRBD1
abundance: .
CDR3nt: TGCAGCGTTGAATCGGACAGGGGCGGCACTGAAGCTTTCTTT
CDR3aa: CSVESDRGGTEAFF